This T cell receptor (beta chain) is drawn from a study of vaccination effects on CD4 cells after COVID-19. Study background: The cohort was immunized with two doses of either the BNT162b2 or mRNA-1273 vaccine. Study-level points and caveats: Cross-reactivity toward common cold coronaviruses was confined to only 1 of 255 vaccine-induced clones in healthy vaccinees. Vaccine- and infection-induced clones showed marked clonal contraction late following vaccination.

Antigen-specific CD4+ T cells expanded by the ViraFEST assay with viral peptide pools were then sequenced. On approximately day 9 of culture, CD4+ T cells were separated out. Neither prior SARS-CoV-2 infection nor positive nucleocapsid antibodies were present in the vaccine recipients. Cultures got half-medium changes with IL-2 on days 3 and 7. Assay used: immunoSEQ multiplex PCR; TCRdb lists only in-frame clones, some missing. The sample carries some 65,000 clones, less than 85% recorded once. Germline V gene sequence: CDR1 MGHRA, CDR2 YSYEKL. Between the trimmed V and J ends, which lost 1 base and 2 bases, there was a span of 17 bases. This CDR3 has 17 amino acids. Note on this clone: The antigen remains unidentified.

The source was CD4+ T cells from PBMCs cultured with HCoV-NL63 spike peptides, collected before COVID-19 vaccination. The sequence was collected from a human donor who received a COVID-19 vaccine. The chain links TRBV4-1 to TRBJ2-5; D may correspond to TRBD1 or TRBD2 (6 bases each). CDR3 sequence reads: CASSQVLTRGRQETQYF. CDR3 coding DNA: TGCGCCAGCAGCCAAGTATTGACCCGGGGGCGACAAGAGACCCAGTACTTC.